These 12 T cell receptor beta chains came from one sample sequenced in a study of regulatory T cells in long-lasting Graves disease. Combining iRepertoire HTBI primers with Arm-PCR of CDR3 regions, the authors built TCR beta libraries. MiXCR was run by TCRdb on the multiplex PCR reads, yielding one entry per CDR3 protein. The data contain around 500,000 distinct CDR3 sequences, roughly 12% of them singletons. Time point specified: newly diagnosed GD, antithyroid drugs for less than 3 months. PBMC-derived RNA was used for the TCR library. The sample was also reused in another study, on T cells in Graves' hyperthyroidism and ophthalmopathy.

The starting material was peripheral blood mononuclear cells (PBMCs), obtained at new diagnosis, from a patient treated with antithyroid drugs. These receptors were collected from a man aged 30-40 years with Graves disease.

This clonotype was counted ten times or more. The gene calls are TRBV20-1 and TRBJ2-5, with 8 bases aligning to TRBD1. Germline loops: CDR1 DFQATT, CDR2 SNEGSKA (reference sequence). The CDR3 is made up of 14 amino acids. Germline trimming cut 5 bases from V and 3 bases from J; bases unmatched to any gene: 8. The CDR3 is CSAGSQGAKETQYF. The CDR3 DNA reads as TGCAGTGCTGGCTCCCAGGGGGCGAAAGAGACCCAGTACTTC.

This clonotype came up many times. The chain's CDR3 is CASSVVVGINTEAFF. CDR3 DNA sequence: TGTGCCAGCAGCGTAGTGGTAGGGATAAACACTGAAGCTTTCTTT. The chain couples TRBV9 to TRBJ1-1; the D is unclear. The V and J ends lost 0 bases and 2 bases respectively, with 11 bases between them. The CDR3 covers 15 residues. Per the germline V gene, CDR1 is SGDLS and CDR2 is YYNGEE.

The V gene is TRBV6-2 or TRBV6-3, the J gene TRBJ2-4, with TRBD1 matching over 10 bases. Germline V gives CDR1 MNHEY, CDR2 SVGEGT. After removal of 5 bases from V and 0 bases from J, the junction contained 13 bases not matched to a gene. CDR3 size: 19 residues. CDR3 bases: TGTGCCAGCAGTGTGCGGGACAGGGGATGGGAGATAGCCAAAAACATTCAGTACTTC. This sequence encodes CASSVRDRGWEIAKNIQYF.

This clonotype occurred a few times. The chain joins TRBV7-9 to TRBJ1-4; D ambiguous. Germline CDR1 SEHNR, CDR2 FQNEAQ (reference sequence). V lost 5 bases and J 3 bases, leaving 10 bases between the germline ends. The CDR3 covers 14 residues. CDR3: CASSQYPPNEKLFF. CDR3 sequence (DNA): TGTGCCAGCAGCCAATACCCCCCTAATGAAAAACTGTTTTTT. The whole variable domain, filled in from reference TRBV7-9 and TRBJ1-4, reads DTGVSQNPRHKITKRGQNVTFRCDPISEHNRLYWYRQTLGQGPEFLTYFQNEAQLEKSRLLSDRFSAERPKGSFSTLEIQRTEQGDSAMYLCASSQYPPNEKLFFGSGTQLSVL.

In its sample, this clonotype was seen many times. The CDR3 reads CASSWEMSEERGEKLFF. The CDR3 region has the DNA TGTGCCAGCAGTTGGGAGATGAGTGAGGAGAGAGGGGAAAAACTGTTTTTT. The chain employs TRBV12-3 or TRBV12-4 and TRBJ1-4; D is unresolved. Trimming left V 4 bases short and J 8 bases short, with 23 bases between. The length of the CDR3 is 17 residues.

This clonotype occurred many times. The chain joins TRBV19 to TRBJ1-5; 7 positions match TRBD1. CDR1 is LNHDA and CDR2 is SQIVND in the germline V gene (reference sequence). The CDR3 loop spans 14 amino acids. The J segment lost 5 bases and the V segment lost 5 bases, leaving 6 bases of the junction unmatched. The CDR3 sequence: CASSPDRAYQPQHF. The CDR3 nucleotides read TGTGCCAGTAGTCCCGACAGGGCCTATCAGCCCCAGCATTTT.

At least ten counts were recorded for this clonotype. The V gene is TRBV29-1, the J gene TRBJ2-1; D might be TRBD1 (7 bases). This CDR3 comprises 13 residues. CDR1 is SQVTM, CDR2 ANQGSEA, per germline. Trimming took off 6 bases at V and 10 bases at J, with 19 bases between the two ends. Here the CDR3 reads CSVEGQNLIEQFF. CDR3 sequence (DNA): TGCAGCGTGGAGGGACAGAATCTAATAGAGCAGTTCTTC.

Notes on this clonotype: A read error may explain this, as a much larger clone is one base away. The CDR3 bases are TGTGCCAGCAGCTTAGGAAGGGTGAAAAGGGACGAGCAGTTCTTC. This translates into CASSLGRVKRDEQFF. The chain couples TRBV7-9 to TRBJ2-1, with D perhaps TRBD1 or TRBD2 (5 bases each). The CDR3 loop spans 15 amino acids. Between the trimmed V and J ends, which lost 1 base and 10 bases, there was a span of 17 bases. Germline CDR1 SEHNR, CDR2 FQNEAQ (reference sequence).

This clonotype was observed at least ten times. The chain links TRBV29-1 to TRBJ1-2; the D is unclear. V gave up 3 bases and J gave up 4 bases, with 15 bases separating them. This CDR3 contains 14 residues. Per germline, CDR1 SQVTM and CDR2 ANQGSEA. In nucleotides, the CDR3 is TGCAGCGTTGACACCCACTCCGACGGCTATGGCTACACCTTC. This sequence encodes CSVDTHSDGYGYTF. Using reference TRBV29-1 and TRBJ1-2 for the parts outside the CDR3, the full variable domain is SAVISQKPSRDICQRGTSLTIQCQVDSQVTMMFWYRQQPGQSLTLIATANQGSEATYESGFVIDKFPISRPNLTFSTLTVSNMSPEDSSIYLCSVDTHSDGYGYTFGSGTRLTVV.

There are a few counts of this clonotype. This chain joins TRBV3-1 and TRBJ2-5; TRBD2 matches 12 bases. Germline V gene data show CDR1 as LGHDT and CDR2 as YNNKEL (reference sequence). This CDR3 has 16 residues. The ends lost 1 base at V and 1 base at J; junction bases unmatched: 1. Here the CDR3 DNA reads TGTGCCAGCAGCCAAGGACTAGCGGGAGCCCAAGAGACCCAGTACTTC. It encodes CASSQGLAGAQETQYF.

This clonotype came up many times. The chain is built from TRBV7-9 and TRBJ2-7; TRBD1 agrees at 8 bases. V shed 5 bases, J shed 6 bases, and the junction held 12 bases outside the gene matches. Per germline, CDR1 SEHNR and CDR2 FQNEAQ (reference sequence). The CDR3 consists of 15 residues. The CDR3 protein is CASSPTQGALPEQYF. The CDR3 bases are TGTGCCAGCAGCCCTACGCAGGGGGCGCTCCCCGAGCAGTACTTC.

This clonotype was observed a few times. V usage is TRBV27 and J usage is TRBJ2-3; D is possibly TRBD2 (5 bases). This CDR3 spans 15 amino acids. The V gene lost 2 bases and the J gene lost 7 bases, with 16 bases spanning the gap. CDR1 MNHEY and CDR2 SMNVEV come from the germline V gene (reference sequence). CDR3 loop: CASSLKASNRYTQYF. The CDR3 bases are TGTGCCAGCAGTTTAAAGGCTAGCAATAGGTATACGCAGTATTTT.